These 13 T cell receptor beta chains were sequenced from one sample in a study of shared clonotypes between healthy human individuals. Repertoires were generated with immunoSEQ multiplex PCR, while TCRdb's copy carries only in-frame clones and drops some. Seen here are around 2.5 million clones, roughly 93% observed once, and the top ten hold approximately 0.35%. The sample taken for sequencing was naive CD4+ T cells from PBMCs. Sample subset: CD45RA+ positively selected. The receptors originated from a man between 18 and 35 years old in good health. Some clones in this sample may be carry-over from other donors' samples.

The chain joins TRBV28 to TRBJ2-2, with a possible D match to TRBD2 (5 bases). Germline V CDR1 and CDR2: MDHEN, SYDVKM. This CDR3 spans 14 amino acids. The ends were cut back, 7 bases at V and 7 bases at J, with 16 bases in the middle. CDR3 in DNA: TGTGCCAGCACCTGGTCGGGGAACCGCGGGGAGCTGTTTTTT. Amino acid sequence: CASTWSGNRGELFF. Supplemented by reference TRBV28 and TRBJ2-2, the full variable domain reads DVKVTQSSRYLVKRTGEKVFLECVQDMDHENMFWYRQDPGLGLRLIYFSYDVKMKEKGDIPEGYSVSREKKERFSLILESASTNQTSMYLCASTWSGNRGELFFGEGSRLTVL.

The chain links TRBV11-1 to TRBJ1-1, with 7 bases identical to TRBD1. V was clipped by 5 bases and J by 3 bases; unmatched bases: 9. CDR1 and CDR2 (germline): SGHAT, FQDESV (reference sequence). The CDR3 loop spans 15 amino acids. In DNA, the CDR3 is TGTGCCAGCAGCACCAGGCGACAGGGATACACTGAAGCTTTCTTT. It specifies CASSTRRQGYTEAFF.

This rearrangement joins TRBV5-6 to TRBJ1-1; D gene unclear. Germline V CDR1 and CDR2: SGHDT, YYEEEE. The ends were cut back, 4 bases at V and 5 bases at J, with 18 bases in the middle. The CDR3 has 15 amino acids. The CDR3 spells CASSPRLPRGTEAFF. CDR3 sequence (DNA): TGTGCCAGCAGCCCGAGACTCCCTCGGGGTACTGAAGCTTTCTTT.

The chain has TRBV11-3 and TRBJ2-5; D possibly corresponds to TRBD1 (6 bases). The last part of the DNA fits TRBJ2-7 better; the J call may be wrong. The CDR3 totals 12 residues. The germline gives CDR1 SGHNT, CDR2 YENEEA. CDR3 amino acids: CASSSLTGEQYF. CDR3 nucleotides: TGTGCCAGCAGCTCTTTGACAGGCGAGCAGTACTTC.

As to this clone: The identical CDR3 is also encoded by other nucleotide sequences in the sample. The chain recombines TRBV5-1 with TRBJ2-2, with a weak D call TRBD2 (5 bases). The CDR3 spans 14 residues. The germline CDR1 and CDR2 sequences are SGHRS and YFSETQ. Trimming pared 0 bases from V and 5 bases from J, leaving 8 bases between. As DNA, the CDR3 is TGCGCCAGCAGCTTGGGTCGGGATACCGGGGAGCTGTTTTTT. Its protein is CASSLGRDTGELFF. Drawing the rest from reference TRBV5-1 and TRBJ2-2, the complete variable domain is KAGVTQTPRYLIKTRGQQVTLSCSPISGHRSVSWYQQTPGQGLQFLFEYFSETQRNKGNFPGRFSGRQFSNSRSEMNVSTLELGDSALYLCASSLGRDTGELFFGEGSRLTVL.

This clone appeared a single time. The chain joins TRBV28 to TRBJ1-1, with D perhaps matching TRBD1 (6 bases). This CDR3 region has 16 residues. Germline V gives CDR1 MDHEN, CDR2 SYDVKM. Trimming removed 1 base from V and 5 bases from J, with 17 bases in between. CDR3 amino acids: CASSLSRLGGRTEAFF. The CDR3 DNA sequence: TGTGCCAGCAGTTTATCGAGGTTGGGGGGCCGTACTGAAGCTTTCTTT.

V is TRBV7-2 and J is TRBJ2-1; possibly TRBD2 for D (5 bases). This CDR3 spans 15 amino acids. Germline V gene lookup returns CDR1 SGHTA and CDR2 FQGNSA. Trimming pared 1 base from V and 4 bases from J, leaving 11 bases between. The CDR3 DNA is TGTGCCAGCAGCTTAGGGCGGGTCGTATACAATGAGCAGTTCTTC. Protein sequence: CASSLGRVVYNEQFF.

This clone came up once. The rearrangement joins TRBV27 to TRBJ2-7; D may match TRBD1 or TRBD2 (7 bases each). With 10 bases removed from V and 4 bases from J, the gap between germline ends came to 20 bases. The CDR3 is 14 amino acids. The germline V gene encodes CDR1 MNHEY and CDR2 SMNVEV (reference sequence). The CDR3 coding sequence is TGTGCCACCCACAGGGGCGGGAGTATGTACGAGCAGTACTTC. It codes for CATHRGGSMYEQYF.

The gene calls are TRBV25-1 and TRBJ1-1, with 7 nucleotides matching TRBD1. Germline-derived CDR1 and CDR2 are MGHDK and SYGVNS. The CDR3 is 13 amino acids. V shed 8 bases, J shed 1 base, and the junction held 4 bases outside the gene matches. This chain's CDR3 is CASEGQQNTEAFF. CDR3 coding DNA: TGTGCCAGCGAGGGACAGCAGAACACTGAAGCTTTCTTT. The complete variable domain, with remaining parts taken from reference TRBV25-1 and TRBJ1-1, reads EADIYQTPRYLVIGTGKKITLECSQTMGHDKMYWYQQDPGMELHLIHYSYGVNSTEKGDLSSESTVSRIRTEHFPLTLESARPSHTSQYLCASEGQQNTEAFFGQGTRLTVV.

The chain has TRBV5-1 and TRBJ2-1; TRBD2 matches at 11 bases. The CDR3 length is 17 residues. V shed 2 bases, J shed 2 bases, and the junction held 6 bases outside the gene matches. Germline assignment: CDR1 SGHRS and CDR2 YFSETQ. The CDR3 DNA follows: TGCGCCAGCAGCTTAAAACTAGCGGGAGATCCCTACAATGAGCAGTTCTTC. The encoded protein is CASSLKLAGDPYNEQFF.

The chain links TRBV7-2 to TRBJ2-1; possible D gene TRBD1, 6 bases. The CDR3 consists of 15 residues. Germline loops: CDR1 SGHTA, CDR2 FQGNSA. V was cut by 5 bases and J by 1 base, with 12 bases left in between. CDR3 coding DNA: TGTGCCAGCAGCACTTACAGGGAGTCCTACAATGAGCAGTTCTTC. It yields the protein CASSTYRESYNEQFF.

The J gene is TRBJ2-7, the V gene TRBV5-1; the match to TRBD2 covers 7 bases. After removal of 3 bases from V and 5 bases from J, the junction contained 14 bases not matched to a gene. This CDR3 has 16 amino acids. Germline assignment: CDR1 SGHRS and CDR2 YFSETQ. CDR3 sequence reads: CASSSGMSGTSHEQYF. DNA for the CDR3: TGCGCCAGCAGCTCTGGGATGAGCGGGACGTCTCACGAGCAGTACTTC.

In the case of this clone: The sample has other DNA sequences that encode this CDR3 too. The chain has TRBV5-4 and TRBJ2-1, with TRBD1 matching 9 bases. In germline, CDR1 is SGHNT, CDR2 YYREEE (reference sequence). With V trimmed by 4 bases and J by 10 bases, 3 bases remained unmatched. The CDR3 consists of 12 residues. In DNA, the CDR3 is TGTGCCAGCAGCCGGACAGGGGTGGAGCAGTTCTTC. Its translation: CASSRTGVEQFF.